Presented here are 4 T cell receptor beta chains from one specimen sequenced in a study of spatial heterogeneity in lung cancer. The time point denotes: blood at routine non-recurrence follow-up after resection. Whole RNA, which was extracted from tumor, nontumor lung tissue or frozen PBMC, was sequenced without any cell sorting. TCRdb re-called the 5' RACE reads with MiXCR, one entry per CDR3 protein. The sample has some 54,000 distinct CDR3 sequences; less than 9% are singletons. The sequences come from PBMCs, collected at follow-up. The receptors shown here come from a female donor with early-stage non-small cell lung cancer.

This clonotype was observed a handful of times. The V and J genes are TRBV7-9 and TRBJ1-2; no reliable D call. Trimming took off 5 bases at V and 4 bases at J, with 14 bases between the two ends. CDR3 size: 14 residues. The germline V gene encodes CDR1 SEHNR and CDR2 FQNEAQ (reference sequence). This chain's CDR3 is CASSAGYRLYGYTF. In nucleotides, the CDR3 is TGTGCCAGCAGCGCAGGATACCGGCTCTATGGCTACACCTTC.

This clonotype was seen at least ten times. This chain joins TRBV3-1 and TRBJ2-1, with 10 bases identical to TRBD2. The CDR3 covers 17 residues. The V gene's germline CDR1 is LGHDT and CDR2 YNNKEL (reference sequence). V shed 4 bases and J 2 bases; nucleotides not matched to a gene: 8. This chain's CDR3 is CASSPQASGGPYNEQFF. The CDR3 bases are TGTGCCAGCAGCCCCCAGGCTAGCGGGGGCCCCTACAATGAGCAGTTCTTC.

The V call is TRBV6-5, the J call TRBJ2-3; 11 positions match TRBD2. Losses at the gene ends were 0 bases for V and 2 bases for J; bases not matched to a gene: 7. The CDR3 covers 18 residues. Germline loops: CDR1 MNHEY, CDR2 SVGAGI. Written as DNA, the CDR3 is TGTGCCAGCAGTTACTCGTATCCGGGACTAGCGGACACAGATACGCAGTATTTT. It translates to CASSYSYPGLADTDTQYF.

This clonotype was recorded a few times. V usage is TRBV12-3 or TRBV12-4 and J usage is TRBJ2-7; D is possibly TRBD2 (5 bases). Trimming took 6 bases from V and 0 from J, leaving 9 bases between them. This CDR3 has 13 amino acids. The CDR3 sequence is CASRSGSSYEQYF. The CDR3 region has the DNA TGTGCCAGCAGATCGGGGAGCTCCTACGAGCAGTACTTC.